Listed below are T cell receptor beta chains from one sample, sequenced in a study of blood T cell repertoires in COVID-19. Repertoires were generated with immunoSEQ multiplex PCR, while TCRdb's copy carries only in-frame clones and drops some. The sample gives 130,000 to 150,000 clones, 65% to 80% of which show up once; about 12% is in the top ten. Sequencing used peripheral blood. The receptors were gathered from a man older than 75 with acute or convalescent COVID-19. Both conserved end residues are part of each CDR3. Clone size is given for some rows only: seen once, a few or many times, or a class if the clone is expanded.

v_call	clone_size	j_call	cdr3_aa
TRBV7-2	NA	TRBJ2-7	CASSLRLAGGYYEQYF
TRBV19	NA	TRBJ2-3	CASTGTFHSGTQYF
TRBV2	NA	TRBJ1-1	CASTAGQVNTEAFF
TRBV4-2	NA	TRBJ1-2	CASSQGSGGKNGYTF
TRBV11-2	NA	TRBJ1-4	CASSWGGSANEKLFF
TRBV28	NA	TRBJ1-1	CAGGGGGNTEAFF
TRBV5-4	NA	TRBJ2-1	CASSSAARASSYNEQFF
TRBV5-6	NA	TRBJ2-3	CASSLPQGIGTDTQYF
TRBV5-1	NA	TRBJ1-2	CASSVTSSRGSGGYTF
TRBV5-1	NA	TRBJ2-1	CASSLGQGASNEQFF
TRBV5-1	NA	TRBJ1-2	CASSPGQGVSGYTF
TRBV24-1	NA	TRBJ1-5	CATSLSPGQGDGGNQPQHF
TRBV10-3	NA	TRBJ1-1	CAISPSGGNTEAFF
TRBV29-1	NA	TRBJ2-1	CSGQGQSNNEQFF
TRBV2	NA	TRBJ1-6	CASSERSGGGGPLHF
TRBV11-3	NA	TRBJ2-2	CASSSGQGAGELFF
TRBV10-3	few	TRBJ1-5	CATGTGESNQPQHF
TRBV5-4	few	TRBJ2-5	CASSKNRLAGGVETQYF
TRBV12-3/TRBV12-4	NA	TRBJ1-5	CASTLGQNQPQHF
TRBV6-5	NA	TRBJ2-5	CASSSYREVRETQYF
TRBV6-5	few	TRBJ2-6	CASSYYGANVLTF
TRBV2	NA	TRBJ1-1	CASVGEVVGTEAFF
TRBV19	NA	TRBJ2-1	CASSIVAGYNEQFF
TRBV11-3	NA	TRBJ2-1	CASSSDRDEQFF
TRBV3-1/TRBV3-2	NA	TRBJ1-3	CASSHSSGGSGNTIYF
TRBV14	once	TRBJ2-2	CASSQIAGPGGELFF
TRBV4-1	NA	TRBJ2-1	CASRPELHTEQFF
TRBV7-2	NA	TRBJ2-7	CASSLTSTNYEQYF
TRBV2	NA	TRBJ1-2	CASSVGPSYGYTF
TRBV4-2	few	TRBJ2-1	CASSQDAGGGEGNNEQFF
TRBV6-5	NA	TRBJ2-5	CASRTTGSETQYF
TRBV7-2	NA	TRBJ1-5	CASSSQGTANQPQHF
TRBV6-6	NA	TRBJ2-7	CASSSDLVSYEQYF
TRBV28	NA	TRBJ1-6	CASSIQGAWSPLHF
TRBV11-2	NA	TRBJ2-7	CASTFGTNYEQYF
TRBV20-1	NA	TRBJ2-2	CSARGQGAGELFF
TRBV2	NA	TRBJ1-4	CASRRRQNNEKLFF
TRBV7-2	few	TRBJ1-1	CASSLALEAFF
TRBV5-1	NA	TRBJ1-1	CASSLAGTPDTEAFF
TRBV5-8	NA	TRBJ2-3	CASNPRVDTQYF
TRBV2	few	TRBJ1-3	CASSELPGASGNTIYF